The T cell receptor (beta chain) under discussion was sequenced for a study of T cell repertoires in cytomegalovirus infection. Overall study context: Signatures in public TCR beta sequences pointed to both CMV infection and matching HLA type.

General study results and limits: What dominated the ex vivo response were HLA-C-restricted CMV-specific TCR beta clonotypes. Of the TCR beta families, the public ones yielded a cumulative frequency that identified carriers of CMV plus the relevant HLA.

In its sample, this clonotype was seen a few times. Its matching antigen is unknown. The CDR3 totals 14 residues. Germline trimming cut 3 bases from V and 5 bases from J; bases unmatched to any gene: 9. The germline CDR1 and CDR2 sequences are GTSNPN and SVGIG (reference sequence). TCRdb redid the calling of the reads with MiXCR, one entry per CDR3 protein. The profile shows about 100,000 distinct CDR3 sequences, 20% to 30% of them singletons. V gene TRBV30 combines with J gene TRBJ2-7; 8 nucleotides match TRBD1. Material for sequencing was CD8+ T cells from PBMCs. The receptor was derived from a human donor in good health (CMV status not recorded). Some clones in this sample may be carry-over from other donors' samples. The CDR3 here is CAWSRGQGADEQYF. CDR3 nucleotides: TGTGCCTGGAGCCGGGGGCAGGGGGCTGACGAGCAGTACTTC.